The 5 T cell receptor beta chains below were found in one sample sequenced in a study of human T cells and chemical hapten exposure. Time point reported: patch test 1, 2 weeks after DPC sensitization. The treatment here: therapeutic diphenylcyclopropenone sensitization with weekly scalp DPC. TCRdb processed the RACE reads anew with MiXCR; each CDR3 protein has one entry. The sample has 300,000 to 450,000 distinct CDR3 sequences; 4% to 5.5% are singletons. The starting material was whole blood, obtained in connection with sensitization to the hapten diphenylcyclopropenone (DPC). These receptors originate from a woman aged 50 to 60 with alopecia areata. Some clones in this sample may be carry-over from other donors' samples.

There are a few counts of this clonotype. V and J are TRBV6-2 or TRBV6-3 and TRBJ1-6; no reliable D call. Germline CDR1 is MNHEY and CDR2 is SVGEGT. Trimming stripped 8 bases from V and 7 bases from J, with 15 bases between. The CDR3 totals 14 residues. The CDR3 loop is CASGRTMGNSPLHF. Here the CDR3 DNA reads TGTGCCAGCGGAAGAACAATGGGAAATTCACCCCTCCACTTT.

DNA for the CDR3: TGTGCCAGCAGTTTTTGGGGGGCGACAGGAAACACCATATATTTT. Translating it yields CASSFWGATGNTIYF. The gene calls are TRBV12-3 or TRBV12-4 and TRBJ1-3; possibly TRBD1 for D (6 bases). This CDR3 comprises 15 residues. Trimming left V 3 bases short and J 4 bases short, with 13 bases between.

This clonotype showed up many times. V is TRBV7-2 and J is TRBJ2-4; no reliable D call. V shed 5 bases and J shed 9 bases, with 14 bases lying between them. The CDR3 runs to 13 residues. Germline-derived CDR1 and CDR2 are SGHTA and FQGNSA. The chain's CDR3 is CASSTREGPIQYF. The CDR3 nucleotides are TGTGCCAGCAGCACCCGCGAAGGCCCCATTCAGTACTTC.

The chain couples TRBV30 to TRBJ1-1; tentatively, D is TRBD1 (5 bases). Germline V CDR1 and CDR2: GTSNPN, SVGIG (reference sequence). The CDR3 consists of 12 residues. V lost 0 bases to trimming and J lost 3 bases, with 5 bases between them. The CDR3 loop is CAWSVQDTEAFF. The CDR3 DNA reads TGTGCCTGGAGTGTACAGGACACTGAAGCTTTCTTT.

This clonotype has a count of ten or more. The chain combines TRBV10-3 with TRBJ1-2; the match to TRBD1 covers 7 bases. Germline trimming cut 2 bases from V and 8 bases from J; bases unmatched to any gene: 5. Germline V gene data show CDR1 as ENHRY and CDR2 as SYGVKD. The CDR3 contains 13 residues. CDR3 nucleotides: TGTGCCATCAGTGAGGCAGACAGGGTCGGCTACACCTTC. Residues: CAISEADRVGYTF.